What follows is one T cell receptor beta chain and its context. The CDR3 totals 12 residues. V was shortened by 3 bases and J by 9 bases, with 9 bases between the two germline ends. CDR1 and CDR2 (germline): LNHDA, SQIVND (reference sequence). The data derive from a study of CD8+CD57+ T cells in acquired aplastic anemia. The wider study: DNA from sorted CD4+ and CD8+ cells averaged approximately 2.9 ug.

Genomic DNA, the template, was used for profiling of the TCR beta VDJ and CDR3. TCRdb redid the calling of the reads with MiXCR, one entry per CDR3 protein. The sample consists of more than 95,000 distinct CDR3 sequences, roughly 40% of them appearing once. In patients chosen for sequencing, flow cytometry had shown CD8+CD57+ cell expansion. The chain recombines TRBV19 with TRBJ1-5, with TRBD1 as a possible D gene (6 bases). The TCR originated in a human donor with aplastic anemia. The sample was sorted CD4+, CD8+, or CD8+CD57+ T cells (not recorded which) from PBMCs. CDR3 in DNA: TGTGCCAGTAGTATTGGAGGGGGGCCCCAGCATTTT. Its translation: CASSIGGGPQHF.